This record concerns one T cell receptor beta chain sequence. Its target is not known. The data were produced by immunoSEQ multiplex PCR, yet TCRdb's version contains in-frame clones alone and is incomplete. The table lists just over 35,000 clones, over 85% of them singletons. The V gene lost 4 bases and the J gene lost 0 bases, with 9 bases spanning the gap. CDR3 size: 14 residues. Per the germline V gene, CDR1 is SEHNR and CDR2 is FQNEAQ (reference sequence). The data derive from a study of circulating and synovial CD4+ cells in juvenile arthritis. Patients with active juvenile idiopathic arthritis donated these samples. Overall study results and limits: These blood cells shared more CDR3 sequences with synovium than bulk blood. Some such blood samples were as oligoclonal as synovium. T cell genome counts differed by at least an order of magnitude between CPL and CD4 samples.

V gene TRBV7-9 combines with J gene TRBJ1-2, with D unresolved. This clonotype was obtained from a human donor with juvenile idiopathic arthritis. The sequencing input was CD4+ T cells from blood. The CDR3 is CASSSGYTNYGYTF. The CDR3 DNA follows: TGTGCCAGCAGCTCCGGTTATACTAACTATGGCTACACCTTC.